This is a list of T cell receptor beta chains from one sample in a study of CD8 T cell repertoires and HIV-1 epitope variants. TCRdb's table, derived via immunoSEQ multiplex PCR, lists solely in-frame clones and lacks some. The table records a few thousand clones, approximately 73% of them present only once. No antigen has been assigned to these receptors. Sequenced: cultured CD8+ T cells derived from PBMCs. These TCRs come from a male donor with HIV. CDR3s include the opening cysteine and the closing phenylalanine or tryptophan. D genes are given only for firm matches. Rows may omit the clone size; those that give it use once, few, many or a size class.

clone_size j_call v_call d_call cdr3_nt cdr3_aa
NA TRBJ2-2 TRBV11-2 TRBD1 TGTGCCAGCAGCTTAGAGTGGGGACAGGGGATCGCGAACACCGGGGAGCTGTTTTTT CASSLEWGQGIANTGELFF
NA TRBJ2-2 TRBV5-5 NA TGTGCCAGCAGCTTGGCAACGAACACCGGGGAGCTGTTTTTT CASSLATNTGELFF
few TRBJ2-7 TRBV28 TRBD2 TGTGCCAGCAGTTTACTAGCGGGGGGTCTCTACGAGCAGTACTTC CASSLLAGGLYEQYF
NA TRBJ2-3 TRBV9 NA TGTGCCAGCAGCGTAGTAGGCAGTAGCACAGATACGCAGTATTTT CASSVVGSSTDTQYF
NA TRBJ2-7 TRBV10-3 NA TGTGCCATCCTGGAGGGGCACGAGCAGTACTTC CAILEGHEQYF
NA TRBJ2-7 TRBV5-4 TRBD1 TGTGCCAGCAGCTTGGACTTAAGACAGGGGTTGTACGAGCAGTACTTC CASSLDLRQGLYEQYF
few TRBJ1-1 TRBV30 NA TGTGCCTGGATGGACAAACTGGGTAAGGCTGAAGCTTTCTTT CAWMDKLGKAEAFF
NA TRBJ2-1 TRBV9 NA TGTGCCAGCAGCGTAGGATGGGGGGCGGAGAAGGGTGAGTACAATGAGCAGTTCTTC CASSVGWGAEKGEYNEQFF
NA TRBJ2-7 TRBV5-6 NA TGTGCCAGCAGCTTTTCCTACGAGCAGTACTTC CASSFSYEQYF
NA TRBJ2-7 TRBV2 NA TGTGCCAGCAGCCCTAGCTCCTACGAGCAGTACTTC CASSPSSYEQYF
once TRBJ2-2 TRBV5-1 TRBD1 TGCGCCAGCAGCATCCGGGACAGGAGGACCGGGGAGCTGTTTTTT CASSIRDRRTGELFF
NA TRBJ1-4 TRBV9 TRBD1 TGTGCCAGCAGCCCGGGACAGTTCAATGAAAAACTGTTTTTT CASSPGQFNEKLFF
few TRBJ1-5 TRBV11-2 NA TGTGCCAGCAGCTTAGCCCCGGCGGCGAGCAATCAGCCCCAGCATTTT CASSLAPAASNQPQHF
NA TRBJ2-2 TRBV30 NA TGTGCCTGGAGTCTTGTTACAGGGAACGGGGAGCTGTTTTTT CAWSLVTGNGELFF
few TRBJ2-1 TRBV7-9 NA TGTGCCAGCAGCCCCCGACGCGACTCCTACAATGAGCAGTTCTTC CASSPRRDSYNEQFF
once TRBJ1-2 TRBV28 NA TGTGCCAGCAGTTTAATCGTGGACAGTAGCACGGGCTATGGCTACACCTTC CASSLIVDSSTGYGYTF
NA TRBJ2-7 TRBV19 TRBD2 TGTGCCAGTAGTATGGGGGTAGCGGGAGAAGAGCAGTACTTC CASSMGVAGEEQYF
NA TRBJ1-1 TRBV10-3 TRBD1 TGTGCCATCAGGACGGACAGGGAGGGTCGGGACACTGAAGCTTTCTTT CAIRTDREGRDTEAFF
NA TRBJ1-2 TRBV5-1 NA TGCGCCAGCAGCATGAAGGGCCCATCGAGCAATGGCTACACCTTC CASSMKGPSSNGYTF
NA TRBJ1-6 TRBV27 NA TGTGCCAGCGATACCCAAGGGGACCCCTATAATTCACCCCTCCACTTT CASDTQGDPYNSPLHF
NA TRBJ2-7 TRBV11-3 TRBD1 TGTGCCAGCAGTTATACAGGGGACGAGCAGTACTTC CASSYTGDEQYF
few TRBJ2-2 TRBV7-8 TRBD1 TGTGCCAGCAGCTTGGGGACAGGGCTCACCGGGGAGCTGTTTTTT CASSLGTGLTGELFF
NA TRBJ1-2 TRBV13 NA TGTGCCAGCAGCTTCGCGGACAGCTTCTATGGCTACACCTTC CASSFADSFYGYTF
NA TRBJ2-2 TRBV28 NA TGTGCCAGCAGTTTGTGGGCGGAAGGGTCCACCGGGGAGCTGTTTTTT CASSLWAEGSTGELFF
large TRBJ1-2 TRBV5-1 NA TGCGCCAGCAGCTCGCAGGAGACTAACTATGGCTACACCTTC CASSSQETNYGYTF
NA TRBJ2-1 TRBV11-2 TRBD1 TGTGCCAGCAGCTTGGGACAGTACAATGAGCAGTTCTTC CASSLGQYNEQFF
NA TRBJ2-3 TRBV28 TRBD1 TGTGCCAGCACCCCTTGGGACAGGGGGACAGATACGCAGTATTTT CASTPWDRGTDTQYF
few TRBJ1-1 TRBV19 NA TGTGCCAGTAGTCGAGGTTCGAACACTGAAGCTTTCTTT CASSRGSNTEAFF
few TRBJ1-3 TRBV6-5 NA TGTGCCAGCAGTTACAGTCGGGATAGCTCTGGAAACACCATATATTTT CASSYSRDSSGNTIYF
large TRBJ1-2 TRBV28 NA TGTGCCAGCAGTCTCATGCCCCTGGACTATAACTATGGCTACACCTTC CASSLMPLDYNYGYTF
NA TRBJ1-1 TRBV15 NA TGTGCCACCAGCAGAGATAGGGCGGTGAACACTGAAGCTTTCTTT CATSRDRAVNTEAFF
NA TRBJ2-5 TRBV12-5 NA TGTGCTAGTGGTTTGGACCAAAGGGACGAGACCCAGTACTTC CASGLDQRDETQYF
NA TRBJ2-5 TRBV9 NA TGTGCCAGCAGTGGGGGCACCCCAGAGACCCAGTACTTC CASSGGTPETQYF
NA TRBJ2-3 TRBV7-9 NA TGTGCCAGCAGCTTAGATACGCAGTATTTT CASSLDTQYF
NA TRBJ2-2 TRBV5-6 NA TGTGCCAGCAGCTTGGATTTGAAACGATACACCGGGGAGCTGTTTTTT CASSLDLKRYTGELFF
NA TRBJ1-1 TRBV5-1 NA TGCGCCAGCAGCTTGGGTTGGGGGCGAAACACTGAAGCTTTCTTT CASSLGWGRNTEAFF
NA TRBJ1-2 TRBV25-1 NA TGTGCCAGCAGTACCCGGACAGACTATGGCTACACCTTC CASSTRTDYGYTF
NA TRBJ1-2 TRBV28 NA TGTGCCAGCAGCGCGGGACCTAACTATGGCTACACCTTC CASSAGPNYGYTF
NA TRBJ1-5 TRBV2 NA TGTGCCAGCAGTGAAGGGTGGTCCCAGCATTTT CASSEGWSQHF
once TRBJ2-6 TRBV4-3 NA TGCGCCAGCAGCCAAGATTGGCAGGCCGGGGCCAACGTCCTGACTTTC CASSQDWQAGANVLTF
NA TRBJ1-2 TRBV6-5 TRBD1 TGTGCCAGCAGTGTTGGACAGGGGCCCTTAGGCTACACCTTC CASSVGQGPLGYTF
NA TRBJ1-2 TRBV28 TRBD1 TGTGCCAGCAACAGGGGATCTAACTATGGCTACACCTTC CASNRGSNYGYTF
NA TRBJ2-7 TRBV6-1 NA TGTGCCAGCAGTGATGTACACCCGGACGAGCAGTACTTC CASSDVHPDEQYF
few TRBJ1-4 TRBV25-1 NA TGTGCCAGCAGTGTTCCAATACGTATTAATGAAAAACTGTTTTTT CASSVPIRINEKLFF
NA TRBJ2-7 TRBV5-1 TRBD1 TGCGCCAGCAGCTTGGATGGGGACAGGGGGTTGGGCGAGCAGTACTTC CASSLDGDRGLGEQYF
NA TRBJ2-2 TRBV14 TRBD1 TGTGCCAGCGGACGGACAGGGCTAGGCGGGGAGCTGTTTTTT CASGRTGLGGELFF
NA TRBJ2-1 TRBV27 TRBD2 TGTGCCAGCAGTTTAGCCAGCGGGGGGGCCGTTGAGCAGTTCTTC CASSLASGGAVEQFF
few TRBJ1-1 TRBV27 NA TGTGCCAGCAGTTACGGAACTGAAGCTTTCTTT CASSYGTEAFF
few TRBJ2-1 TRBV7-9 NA TGTGCCAGCAGCCCCCCCAAGGCTTACGACAATGAGCAGTTCTTC CASSPPKAYDNEQFF
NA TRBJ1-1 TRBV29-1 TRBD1 TGCAGCGCGAGGACAGGGGACACTGAAGCTTTCTTT CSARTGDTEAFF
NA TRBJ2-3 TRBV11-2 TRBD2 TGTGCCAGCAGATCTGGACTAGCGGGGGCAGATACGCAGTATTTT CASRSGLAGADTQYF
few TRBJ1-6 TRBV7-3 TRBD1 TGTGCCAGCAGCTTAATGGGACAGGGGGCTAATTCACCCCTCCACTTT CASSLMGQGANSPLHF
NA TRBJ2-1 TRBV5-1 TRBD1 TGCGCCAGCAGTTCCGGGACAGGCGAATACAATGAGCAGTTCTTC CASSSGTGEYNEQFF
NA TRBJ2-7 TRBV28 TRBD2 TGTGCCAGCAGTCCGGAAGCGGGAGTAAGCGAGCAGTACTTC CASSPEAGVSEQYF
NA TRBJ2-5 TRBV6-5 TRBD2 TGTGCCAGCAGCGTTGGCGGGAGGGCCGGAGAGACCCAGTACTTC CASSVGGRAGETQYF
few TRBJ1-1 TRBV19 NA TGTGCCACTTCGGGAAGTACGACGTCCGATACTGAAGCTTTCTTT CATSGSTTSDTEAFF
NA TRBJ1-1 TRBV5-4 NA TGTGCCAGCAGCTTGAATCAGGGCGGGACGACTGAAGCTTTCTTT CASSLNQGGTTEAFF
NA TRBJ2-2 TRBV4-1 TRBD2 TGCGCCAGCAGCCAAGTCCCTAGCGGGGGTCACCGCACCGGGGAGCTGTTTTTT CASSQVPSGGHRTGELFF
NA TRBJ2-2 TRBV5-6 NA TGTGCCAGCAAAATCGGGGCGGGGGAGCTGTTTTTT CASKIGAGELFF